The rows below give T cell receptor beta chains drawn from one sample of a study of T cell responses to AZD1222 COVID-19 vaccine. Sequenced by immunoSEQ multiplex PCR; TCRdb stores in-frame clones only, minus some. The repertoire holds about 110,000 clones, with roughly 90% as singletons. Sequenced here: peripheral blood, sampled 28 days after the second AZD1222 dose. The receptors stem from an adult who received the AZD1222 COVID-19 vaccine. Each CDR3 is given with its conserved first and last residue. Fields, in order: V gene, D gene, J gene, clone size, CDR3 protein. D genes are given only for firm matches. Part of the rows lack a size; the others show once, few, many or a class for expanded clones.

TRBV12-3/TRBV12-4	-	TRBJ1-2	-	CASSLRDNYGYTF
TRBV28	-	TRBJ1-1	-	CASSTSPGDSEAFF
TRBV5-8	-	TRBJ1-4	few	CASRSGWSGEKLFF
TRBV19	-	TRBJ1-5	once	CASTQRKGVSNQPQHF
TRBV9	TRBD2	TRBJ2-7	-	CASSPRTSGGYEQYF
TRBV7-9	TRBD1	TRBJ1-6	-	CASSLARQGDSPLHF
TRBV6-5	-	TRBJ1-3	-	CASSPQARSGNTIYF
TRBV6-5	TRBD2	TRBJ2-3	-	CASSYRGADTQYF
TRBV4-2	-	TRBJ2-1	-	CASSQERVDEQFF
TRBV5-8	-	TRBJ1-1	-	CASSFASYTEAFF
TRBV18	-	TRBJ1-1	-	CASSPGSQAFF
TRBV2	-	TRBJ1-2	-	CASSVGTAYGYTF
TRBV12-3/TRBV12-4	TRBD1	TRBJ1-2	-	CASSRRQGDGYTF
TRBV7-8	TRBD1	TRBJ2-1	-	CASSWTGRTYNEQFF
TRBV14	-	TRBJ1-2	-	CASSQGGNYGYTF
TRBV18	-	TRBJ1-5	few	CASSPTQASNQPQHF
TRBV6-6	-	TRBJ2-3	-	CASSPLGAGASTDTQYF
TRBV3-1/TRBV3-2	-	TRBJ1-4	-	CASSQRWREGELFF
TRBV3-1/TRBV3-2	-	TRBJ2-1	-	CASSQEAEQFF
TRBV5-1	TRBD2	TRBJ2-1	-	CASSERLAGIDEQFF
TRBV6-5	-	TRBJ2-2	many	CASSRMGETGELFF
TRBV7-2	-	TRBJ1-5	-	CASSLGRNQPQHF
TRBV28	-	TRBJ1-1	-	CASSLSPTVVTEAFF
TRBV5-1	-	TRBJ2-6	-	CASSRDIPQGANVLTF
TRBV28	-	TRBJ2-3	-	CASSLQGSDTQYF
TRBV5-1	-	TRBJ2-5	-	CASSAAQETQYF
TRBV5-1	TRBD1	TRBJ2-7	-	CASSSSGGSYEQYF
TRBV25-1	TRBD1	TRBJ1-6	-	CASSRGQLSPLHF
TRBV11-2	TRBD2	TRBJ2-4	-	CASSWLLAGGPRFLYF
TRBV19	TRBD2	TRBJ2-1	-	CASSIQRGVVEQFF
TRBV6-5	-	TRBJ1-6	-	CASIIQDTYNSPLHF
TRBV29-1	TRBD1	TRBJ1-4	-	CSVAQGAATNEKLFF
TRBV3-1/TRBV3-2	TRBD1	TRBJ2-2	-	CASSQKTGVVGGELFF
TRBV28	-	TRBJ2-7	-	CASSTGLGHPYEQYF